This T cell receptor (beta chain) was documented in a study of CD8+ T cells in alopecia areata. Study-level information: Those treated were given oral tofacitinib at 5 to 10 mg twice daily. Study-level points and caveats: Scalp sequencing also captures normal skin's resident alphabeta T cells. Clonality was higher in lesional than normal scalp, especially in alopecia totalis/universalis.

Punch biopsies of lesional scalp, plus peripheral blood, were taken from alopecia areata patients. For this clone: Its target is not known.

There are 15 residues in the CDR3. Per the germline V gene, CDR1 is MNHEY and CDR2 is SVGAGI. V shed 2 bases and J shed 0 bases, with 10 bases lying between them. Extracted RNA was reverse transcribed, and the resulting cDNA served as sequencing template. Method: immunoSEQ multiplex PCR; TCRdb's copy keeps in-frame clones and lacks some. The table shows approximately 13,000 clones, with approximately 50% occurring only once. The source was skin, collected at week 0. The genes are TRBV6-5 and TRBJ1-2, with D uncertain. This sequence was found in a human donor with alopecia areata. The CDR3 spells CASSYMTAPNYGYTF. The DNA for the CDR3 is TGTGCCAGCAGTTACATGACGGCACCTAACTATGGCTACACCTTC.